The T cell receptor (beta chain) under discussion was sequenced for a study of beta chain features in type 1 diabetes. Broader study findings: The question left open here concerned HLA type influencing TCRB rearrangement. All four CD4+ subsets of Type 1 diabetes patients contained TCRB CDR3s that were moderately but significantly shorter.

V shed 0 bases and J shed 8 bases, with 16 bases lying between them. The V gene's germline CDR1 is SGHAT and CDR2 FQDESV (reference sequence). The CDR3 spans 15 residues. This clone was found a few times. Its antigen is undetermined. The entirety of the isolated RNA underwent reverse transcription, so expressed TCRB transcripts were sequenced. Repertoires were generated with immunoSEQ multiplex PCR, while TCRdb's copy carries only in-frame clones and drops some. The sample holds 350,000 to 400,000 clones, about 12% seen once. This receptor was obtained from a woman aged 18-29 years with type 1 diabetes. The sample comprised naive CD4+ T cells from blood. This rearrangement joins TRBV11-1 to TRBJ1-1, with D perhaps TRBD1 (6 bases). As DNA, the CDR3 is TGTGCCAGCAGCTTAGCCGCGGGGGCTCCGATGGAAGCTTTCTTT. This sequence encodes CASSLAAGAPMEAFF.